This T cell receptor beta chain emerged from a study of early T cells in non-severe SARS-CoV-2 infection. Unique molecular identifiers were affixed to single, distinct cDNA molecules. Each CDR3 protein gets one entry after TCRdb re-called the 5' RACE reads with MiXCR. The sample lists about 77,000 distinct CDR3 sequences, 5% occurring once. CDR1 SGHRS and CDR2 YFSETQ come from the germline V gene. CDR3 length equals 16 residues. The V gene end was trimmed by 1 base and the J gene end by 1 base; junction bases not matched to a gene: 8. This clonotype came up a few times. This TCR was recovered from an adult who was a healthcare worker with PCR-confirmed SARS-CoV-2 infection or an uninfected control (not recorded which). The starting material was whole blood, obtained at baseline. The V and J genes are TRBV5-1 and TRBJ2-7; 7 bases agree with TRBD1. The CDR3 sequence: CASSLNPGQFSYEQYF. The CDR3 coding sequence is TGCGCCAGCAGCTTGAACCCGGGACAGTTTTCCTACGAGCAGTACTTC.